The rows below give T cell receptor beta chains drawn from one sample of a study of cytomegalovirus exposure and HLA in healthy donors. The method was immunoSEQ multiplex PCR; TCRdb's version includes in-frame clones alone and lacks a portion of them. Of about 120,000 clones in the sample, 74% were seen once. Sequencing used PBMCs. These TCRs come from a human donor in good health. CDR3s include the opening cysteine and the closing phenylalanine or tryptophan. Fields, in order: CDR3 DNA, CDR3 protein, D gene, J gene, clone size, V gene. The D gene is left open where the match is weak. Expanded clones get a size class; other rows say once, few or many, or leave the size out.

TGTGCCAGCAGCTTGGCGCGGGGACAGGGGGTATATGGCTACACCTTC | CASSLARGQGVYGYTF | TRBD1 | TRBJ1-2 | . | TRBV5-4
TGTGCCAGCAGTGAAGCGAGAGCTAATGAAAAACTGTTTTTT | CASSEARANEKLFF | . | TRBJ1-4 | . | TRBV6-1
TGCGCCAGCAGCCAGAGCGGGTACCAAGAGACCCAGTACTTC | CASSQSGYQETQYF | . | TRBJ2-5 | . | TRBV5-1
TGTGCCAGCAGCCCATCGACAGTTACTAACTATGGCTACACCTTC | CASSPSTVTNYGYTF | . | TRBJ1-2 | once | TRBV7-8
TGTGCCAGCAGTGGCAGGACTAGCGGGCCCTACGAGCAGTACTTC | CASSGRTSGPYEQYF | TRBD2 | TRBJ2-7 | . | TRBV28
TGTGCCAGTAGCCCCCGGGTCTACTCCTACGAGCAGTACTTC | CASSPRVYSYEQYF | . | TRBJ2-7 | few | TRBV19
TGTGCCAGCAGCCGCAGGAGCGGGAGCCCCAATGAGCAGTTCTTC | CASSRRSGSPNEQFF | TRBD2 | TRBJ2-1 | . | TRBV7-9
TGTGCCAGCAGCCAAGAAGCCAGGACAGGGGCCTACGAGCAGTACTTC | CASSQEARTGAYEQYF | TRBD1 | TRBJ2-7 | . | TRBV4-2
TGTGCCAGCAGCGGAGACAGGGCCCCCTACAATGAGCAGTTCTTC | CASSGDRAPYNEQFF | TRBD1 | TRBJ2-1 | . | TRBV9
TGTGCCAGCAGTGCCTCGACTAGCGGGGTCTCCTACGAGCAGTACTTC | CASSASTSGVSYEQYF | TRBD2 | TRBJ2-7 | . | TRBV6-1
TGTGCCAGCAAGAAGGGACAATCCGGGTTTGAGCAGTACTTC | CASKKGQSGFEQYF | . | TRBJ2-7 | . | TRBV6-6
TGTGCCAGCAGCTTGGGGAGAAAGTCCTACGAGCAGTACTTC | CASSLGRKSYEQYF | . | TRBJ2-7 | few | TRBV5-6
TGTGCCAGCAGTTACCCATTTCAGGGGCGAGATCAGCCCCAGCATTTT | CASSYPFQGRDQPQHF | . | TRBJ1-5 | . | TRBV6-6
TGTGCCACCAAACGGGGGGCCGGGCTAAATGAGCAGTTCTTC | CATKRGAGLNEQFF | . | TRBJ2-1 | . | TRBV15
TGTGCCAGCAGTTCCGTCGGACAGGGCGCATCCTACGAGCAGTACTTC | CASSSVGQGASYEQYF | TRBD1 | TRBJ2-7 | few | TRBV6-5
TGTGCCTGGAGTGTACTGGGAGGGAATTCCTACGAGCAGTACTTC | CAWSVLGGNSYEQYF | TRBD2 | TRBJ2-7 | . | TRBV30
TGCGCCAGCAGCTCCAGCGGGGGCCGTTACTACGAGCAGTACTTC | CASSSSGGRYYEQYF | TRBD2 | TRBJ2-7 | . | TRBV5-1
TGTGCCAGCAAAAGGCTAGCGCAAGAGACCCAGTACTTC | CASKRLAQETQYF | . | TRBJ2-5 | . | TRBV28
TGTGCCAGCAGCTTGGCGACAGGGATTGAAGGTGGCTACACCTTC | CASSLATGIEGGYTF | TRBD1 | TRBJ1-2 | . | TRBV5-4
TGTGCCAGCAGTCCCCGGACAGGGGTTCAGCCCCAGCATTTT | CASSPRTGVQPQHF | TRBD1 | TRBJ1-5 | . | TRBV27
TGTGCCAGTAGTGACTTAAAACCAAACAATGAGCAGTTCTTC | CASSDLKPNNEQFF | . | TRBJ2-1 | few | TRBV19
TGTGCCAGCAGCCCACAAAATGACACTGAAGCTTTCTTT | CASSPQNDTEAFF | . | TRBJ1-1 | . | TRBV7-9
TGCGCCAGCAGCTTAAGGGACACCGGCTACGAGCAGTACTTC | CASSLRDTGYEQYF | . | TRBJ2-7 | once | TRBV5-1
TGTGCCACCGGGGGACTAGCGGGGCTCCATGAGCAGTTCTTC | CATGGLAGLHEQFF | TRBD2 | TRBJ2-1 | . | TRBV28
TGTGCCAGCAAGGAGCGGGAGAGGAATGAGCAGTTCTTC | CASKERERNEQFF | TRBD2 | TRBJ2-1 | once | TRBV2
TGCAGCGTTCGTTTAGCACAAGAGCAGTACTTC | CSVRLAQEQYF | . | TRBJ2-7 | . | TRBV29-1
TGTGCCTGTCAGGGGGCGCGGAATTCACCCCTCCACTTT | CACQGARNSPLHF | TRBD1 | TRBJ1-6 | . | TRBV30
TGTGCCAGCAGCTTAGGACCAGGGGACACAGATACGCAGTATTTT | CASSLGPGDTDTQYF | . | TRBJ2-3 | . | TRBV7-6
TGTGCCAGTAGTATTGTGGGACAGGGTGCAGGGACCCAGTACTTC | CASSIVGQGAGTQYF | TRBD1 | TRBJ2-5 | few | TRBV19
TGTGCCAGCAGTTCCACGCGGGGGGAGACCTACGAGCAGTACTTC | CASSSTRGETYEQYF | TRBD2 | TRBJ2-7 | . | TRBV28
TGTGCCAGCAGTGTTCTAGGACAGACCCAAGAGACCCAGTACTTC | CASSVLGQTQETQYF | . | TRBJ2-5 | . | TRBV2
TGCAGCGTTGAAGTGGGGCAATCCACTGAAGCTTTCTTT | CSVEVGQSTEAFF | . | TRBJ1-1 | . | TRBV29-1
TGTGCCAGCAGATTGCAAGTAGACAGGGGTGGCTACACCTTC | CASRLQVDRGGYTF | TRBD1 | TRBJ1-2 | . | TRBV5-4
TGTGCCTGGAGAGCAAAGGGGCGACAGGGCAACTACGAGCAGTACTTC | CAWRAKGRQGNYEQYF | TRBD1 | TRBJ2-7 | . | TRBV30
TGTGCCAGTAGTATCTCCCGGGAGGTGGTATACGAGCAGTACTTC | CASSISREVVYEQYF | TRBD2 | TRBJ2-7 | . | TRBV19
TGCGCCAGCAGGAGACAGGGGAGCTCCTACGAGCAGTACTTC | CASRRQGSSYEQYF | TRBD1 | TRBJ2-7 | . | TRBV5-1
TGTGCCACCAGCAGTCACAGGGGACCCACAGATACGCAGTATTTT | CATSSHRGPTDTQYF | TRBD1 | TRBJ2-3 | . | TRBV15
TGTGCCAGTTCTGCCGGACAGGACCACAATGAGCAGTTCTTC | CASSAGQDHNEQFF | TRBD1 | TRBJ2-1 | . | TRBV19
TGTGCCAGCAGCTTAGTCGGAGGGACTAGCTCCTACGAGCAGTACTTC | CASSLVGGTSSYEQYF | TRBD2 | TRBJ2-7 | . | TRBV7-9
TGTGCCAGCAGCGTGGGGGGGGCGAACACCGGGGAGCTGTTTTTT | CASSVGGANTGELFF | TRBD2 | TRBJ2-2 | once | TRBV9
TGTGCCAGCAGCTTAGCTGGCACAACAACTAATGAAAAACTGTTTTTT | CASSLAGTTTNEKLFF | . | TRBJ1-4 | once | TRBV7-8
TGTGCCAGCAGCTTAATGGTAGGCGGCACCTATGGCTACACCTTC | CASSLMVGGTYGYTF | . | TRBJ1-2 | . | TRBV7-9
TGCGCCAGCAGCTTGGGGGGACAGAACTATAATTCACCCCTCCACTTT | CASSLGGQNYNSPLHF | TRBD1 | TRBJ1-6 | . | TRBV5-1
TGTGCCTGGAGTGTACGGGGACAGGGGGCACGAAAACTGTTTTTT | CAWSVRGQGARKLFF | TRBD1 | TRBJ1-4 | . | TRBV30
TGTGCCAGCAGCTTATCTGAGGGGGTGGGTCAGCCCCAGCATTTT | CASSLSEGVGQPQHF | . | TRBJ1-5 | . | TRBV5-5
TGTGCCAGCAGTCCCCAGGGGGCACTTGGTGGCTACACCTTC | CASSPQGALGGYTF | TRBD1 | TRBJ1-2 | . | TRBV27
TGTGCCAGCAGTCCCGGACAGGGGGAGAGCAATCAGCCCCAGCATTTT | CASSPGQGESNQPQHF | TRBD1 | TRBJ1-5 | . | TRBV16
TGTGCCAGCAGCCAAAGATGGGGAGGGGATGAAAAACTGTTTTTT | CASSQRWGGDEKLFF | . | TRBJ1-4 | . | TRBV14
TGTGCCAGCAGCTTAGCCAGGGAGGGGCAGTACTTC | CASSLAREGQYF | TRBD2 | TRBJ2-7 | . | TRBV11-2
TGTGCCAGCAGCCAAGACGGCGGGAGCTCCTACAATGAGCAGTTCTTC | CASSQDGGSSYNEQFF | TRBD2 | TRBJ2-1 | many | TRBV4-2
TGCGCCAGCAGCCAAGATTTAGGGACAGGGATTCAGCCCCAGCATTTT | CASSQDLGTGIQPQHF | TRBD1 | TRBJ1-5 | . | TRBV4-1